The 18 T cell receptor beta chains given below trace back to one sample, sequenced in a study of T cell responses to AZD1222 COVID-19 vaccine. Clones were read by immunoSEQ multiplex PCR, and TCRdb kept only the in-frame ones, dropping some. The table has about 99,000 clones, 80% to 90% seen once. This material consisted of peripheral blood, taken on day 0 of AZD1222 vaccination. These receptors were obtained from an adult in good health.

This chain uses TRBV6-5 with TRBJ2-1, with D tentatively TRBD1 (6 bases). The CDR3 sequence is 13 residues long. Germline CDR1 MNHEY, CDR2 SVGAGI. Trimming pared 8 bases from V and 6 bases from J, leaving 14 bases between. CDR3 sequence reads: CASRVQGVNEQFF. The CDR3, as DNA: TGTGCCAGCCGCGTACAGGGTGTCAATGAGCAGTTCTTC.

The J gene is TRBJ1-2, the V gene TRBV9, with D maybe TRBD1 (5 bases). Per germline, CDR1 SGDLS and CDR2 YYNGEE. The CDR3 loop spans 15 amino acids. V was shortened by 4 bases and J by 0 bases, with 13 bases between the two germline ends. CDR3 in amino acids: CASSPQGPANYGYTF. The CDR3 DNA is TGTGCCAGCAGCCCCCAGGGCCCAGCTAACTATGGCTACACCTTC. The full variable domain, completed using reference TRBV9 and TRBJ1-2, is DSGVTQTPKHLITATGQRVTLRCSPRSGDLSVYWYQQSLDQGLQFLIQYYNGEERAKGNILERFSAQQFPDLHSELNLSSLELGDSALYFCASSPQGPANYGYTFGSGTRLTVV.

The V call is TRBV5-4, the J call TRBJ2-3, with a tentative D call TRBD1 (6 bases). Trimming left V 4 bases short and J 2 bases short, with 14 bases between. Germline V lookup: CDR1 SGHNT, CDR2 YYREEE (reference sequence). CDR3 size: 15 residues. CDR3 DNA: TGTGCCAGCAGCCCCAGAGGGGGATACACAGATACGCAGTATTTT. It translates to CASSPRGGYTDTQYF.

This clone was observed once. CDR3 bases: TGTGCCAGTAGTACGAACAGGGGAGGTAATGAAAAACTGTTTTTT. Amino acid sequence: CASSTNRGGNEKLFF. This sequence joins TRBV19 and TRBJ1-4; TRBD1 aligns across 7 bases. The CDR3 is 15 amino acids. With V trimmed by 4 bases and J by 4 bases, 6 bases remained unmatched. The germline gives CDR1 LNHDA, CDR2 SQIVND (reference sequence).

The gene calls are TRBV7-8 and TRBJ1-1, with 9 nucleotides matching TRBD1. Trimming cost V 8 bases and J 0 bases; bases outside gene matches: 7. Germline V gene lookup returns CDR1 SGHVS and CDR2 FQNEAQ. The CDR3 consists of 15 residues. The CDR3 DNA follows: TGTGCCAGCGTTACAGGGGGCGGTTTGAACACTGAAGCTTTCTTT. Residues: CASVTGGGLNTEAFF.

V gene TRBV6-6 combines with J gene TRBJ1-2; D might be TRBD1 (5 bases). The CDR3 spans 14 residues. Germline-derived CDR1 and CDR2 are MNHNY and SVGAGI (reference sequence). V was pared by 11 bases and J by 1 base, with 17 bases between. CDR3 in amino acids: CAGRGGLLNYGYTF. The CDR3 DNA is TGTGCCGGGAGGGGTGGACTGCTTAACTATGGCTACACCTTC.

V usage is TRBV4-2 and J usage is TRBJ2-5, with D perhaps assigned TRBD1 or TRBD2 (5 bases each). CDR3 size: 15 residues. V was trimmed by 0 bases and J by 8 bases, leaving 16 bases between them. The V gene's germline CDR1 is LGHNA and CDR2 YNFKEQ. In DNA, the CDR3 is TGTGCCAGCAGCCAAGAAATGGGGGTGGGGAGAACCCAGTACTTC. Its protein product is CASSQEMGVGRTQYF.

The chain links TRBV5-1 to TRBJ2-5; perhaps TRBD1 as D (6 bases). This CDR3 region has 15 residues. Germline CDR1 SGHRS, CDR2 YFSETQ. Trimming removed 4 bases at V and 3 bases at J, with 16 bases between. The CDR3 sequence is CASSHRNYREETQYF. CDR3 coding DNA: TGCGCCAGCAGCCACCGTAACTACAGGGAAGAGACCCAGTACTTC.

The rearrangement uses TRBV30 and TRBJ2-7; a weak D match, TRBD1 (6 bases). Deletions cut 1 base from V and 3 bases from J, with 7 bases between. CDR1 is GTSNPN, CDR2 SVGIG, per germline (reference sequence). The CDR3 spans 12 residues. CDR3 sequence (DNA): TGTGCCTGGAGTGCAGGGGTCTACGAGCAGTACTTC. Protein product: CAWSAGVYEQYF.

The chain carries TRBV28 and TRBJ1-1, with a tentative D call TRBD1 (5 bases). Germline V gene data show CDR1 as MDHEN and CDR2 as SYDVKM. V lost 6 bases and J lost 3, with 14 bases in between. CDR3 length: 14 residues. CDR3 residues: CASSRDGEYTEAFF. Written as DNA, the CDR3 is TGTGCCAGCAGCCGGGACGGCGAATACACTGAAGCTTTCTTT.

The chain has TRBV6-5 and TRBJ2-1; D call uncertain. Per the germline V gene, CDR1 is MNHEY and CDR2 is SVGAGI. The CDR3 has 12 amino acids. Trimming removed 6 bases from V and 9 bases from J, with 12 bases in between. CDR3 sequence: CASSHMGSEQFF. In DNA form, the CDR3 reads TGTGCCAGCAGCCACATGGGAAGTGAGCAGTTCTTC.

The chain has TRBV6-5 and TRBJ2-7; 8 nucleotides match TRBD2. Unmatched junction bases numbered 7, after V lost 0 bases and J lost 3 bases. Germline assignment: CDR1 MNHEY and CDR2 SVGAGI. CDR3 length: 16 amino acids. CDR3 nucleotides: TGTGCCAGCAGTTACTCTAGGGGACTAGGCAGCTACGAGCAGTACTTC. It is translated as CASSYSRGLGSYEQYF.

The chain has TRBV9 and TRBJ2-1; no definite D call. V was clipped by 0 bases and J by 10 bases, with 14 bases between them. The CDR3 length is 14 residues. CDR1 is SGDLS and CDR2 is YYNGEE in the germline V gene. The CDR3 coding sequence is TGTGCCAGCAGCGTAGCTACGGGCGGAAACGAGCAGTTCTTC. This encodes CASSVATGGNEQFF.

The V call is TRBV14, the J call TRBJ1-2; D is uncertain. The V end lost 4 bases, the J end lost 5 bases, and 11 bases lay between the germline ends. This CDR3 has 13 amino acids. The germline gives CDR1 SGHDN, CDR2 FVKESK. CDR3 bases: TGTGCCAGCAGCCCTGACCACCAGTATGGCTACACCTTC. It codes for CASSPDHQYGYTF.

This clone came up once. J is TRBJ2-3 and V is TRBV3-1 (or the pseudogene TRBV3-2); tentative D call: TRBD2 (6 bases). This CDR3 has 13 amino acids. Germline CDR1 reads LGHDT; CDR2 reads YNNKEL (reference sequence). V was shortened by 4 bases and J by 1 base, with 6 bases between the two germline ends. This chain's CDR3 is CASSLAGTDTQYF. DNA of the CDR3: TGTGCCAGCAGCCTAGCGGGCACAGATACGCAGTATTTT.

The genes are TRBV11-2 and TRBJ1-1; 7 positions agree with TRBD1. Germline V gene lookup returns CDR1 SGHAT and CDR2 FQNNGV. CDR3 length: 14 amino acids. V was pared by 5 bases and J by 3 bases, with 6 bases of the junction left unmatched. CDR3 amino acids: CASSRTQGYTEAFF. CDR3 nucleotides: TGTGCCAGCAGCAGGACACAGGGGTACACTGAAGCTTTCTTT.

About this clone itself: This specimen includes other DNA sequences encoding the same CDR3. This chain uses TRBV19 with TRBJ1-1; a weak D match, TRBD1 (6 bases). The germline V and J ends were trimmed by 5 bases and 2 bases, with 9 bases remaining between them. The germline V gene has CDR1 LNHDA and CDR2 SQIVND (reference sequence). This CDR3 comprises 13 residues. The DNA for the CDR3 is TGTGCCAGTAGTCCACAGGGCAACACTGAAGCTTTCTTT. As protein: CASSPQGNTEAFF.

The rearrangement joins TRBV27 to TRBJ1-1; no firm D call. Trimming removed 3 bases at V and 7 bases at J, with 12 bases between. Germline assignment: CDR1 MNHEY and CDR2 SMNVEV (reference sequence). CDR3 length: 13 amino acids. The CDR3 DNA follows: TGTGCCAGCAGTTTCGGCAGGCGAAGTGAAGCTTTCTTT. This gives the protein CASSFGRRSEAFF.